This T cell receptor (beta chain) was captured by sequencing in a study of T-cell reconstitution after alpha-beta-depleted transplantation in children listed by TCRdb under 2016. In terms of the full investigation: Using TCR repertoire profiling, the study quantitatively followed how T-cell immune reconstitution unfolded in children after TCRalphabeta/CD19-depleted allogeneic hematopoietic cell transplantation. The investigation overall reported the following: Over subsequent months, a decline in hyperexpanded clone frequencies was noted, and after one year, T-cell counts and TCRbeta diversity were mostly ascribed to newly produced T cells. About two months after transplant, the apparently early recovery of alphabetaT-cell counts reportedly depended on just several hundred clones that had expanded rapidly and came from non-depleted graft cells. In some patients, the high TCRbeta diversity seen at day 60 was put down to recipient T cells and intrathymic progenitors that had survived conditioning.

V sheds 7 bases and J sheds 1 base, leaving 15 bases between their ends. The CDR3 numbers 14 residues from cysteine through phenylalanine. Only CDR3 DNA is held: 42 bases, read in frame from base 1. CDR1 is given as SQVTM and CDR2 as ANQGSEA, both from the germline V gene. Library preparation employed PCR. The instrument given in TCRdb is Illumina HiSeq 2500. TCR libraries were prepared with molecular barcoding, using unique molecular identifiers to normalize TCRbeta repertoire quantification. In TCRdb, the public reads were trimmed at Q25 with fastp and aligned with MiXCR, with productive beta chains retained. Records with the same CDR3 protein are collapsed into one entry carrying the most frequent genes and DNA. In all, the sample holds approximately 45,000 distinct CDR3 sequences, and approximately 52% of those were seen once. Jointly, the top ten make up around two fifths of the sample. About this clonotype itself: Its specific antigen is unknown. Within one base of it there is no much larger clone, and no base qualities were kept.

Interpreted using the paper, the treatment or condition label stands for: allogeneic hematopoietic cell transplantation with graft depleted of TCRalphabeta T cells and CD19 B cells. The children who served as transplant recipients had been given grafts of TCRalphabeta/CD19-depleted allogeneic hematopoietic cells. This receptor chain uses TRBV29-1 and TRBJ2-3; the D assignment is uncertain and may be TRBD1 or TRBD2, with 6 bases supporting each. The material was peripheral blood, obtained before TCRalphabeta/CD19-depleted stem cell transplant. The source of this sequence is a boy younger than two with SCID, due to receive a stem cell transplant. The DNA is TGCAGCGCCGGAGGGGGTCAGGGCACAGATACGCAGTATTTT. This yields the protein CSAGGGQGTDTQYF.